Below are 20 T cell receptor beta chains sequenced from a single sample in a study of cytomegalovirus exposure and HLA in healthy donors (TCRdb year 2017). The method behind the library was the immunoSEQ multiplex PCR assay. The multiplex PCR relied on a mix of 60 forward primers for TCR Vbeta segments and 13 reverse primers for TCR Jbeta segments. What TCRdb holds here is the immuneACCESS table cut down to in-frame rearrangements. Part of the clones is not present; checked against another copy, under half of the missing clones reflect an unresolved V gene, and the others are unexplained. Present in this sample are about 190,000 clones, roughly 81% of which were seen just once. The ten largest clonotypes hold roughly 2.8% of the sample. The source material was PBMCs. The source of these receptors is a woman aged 30 to 39 in good health and CMV-seropositive.

CDR3 coding DNA: TGTGCCACGGGACAGTCCAATGAGCAGTTCTTC. Its protein product is CATGQSNEQFF. The chain uses TRBV25-1 and TRBJ2-1; 7 positions agree with TRBD1. The germline V gene has CDR1 MGHDK and CDR2 SYGVNS. This CDR3 has 11 residues. With 10 bases clipped from V and 6 bases from J, the junction kept 3 bases outside the gene matches.

The chain recombines TRBV19 with TRBJ2-7; 11 nucleotides align to TRBD2. V was pared by 6 bases and J by 2 bases, with 6 bases of the junction left unmatched. The CDR3 runs to 15 residues. From germline, CDR1 is LNHDA and CDR2 SQIVND (reference sequence). CDR3 bases: TGTGCCAGTAGGGGGACTAGCGGATTAACCTACGAGCAGTACTTC. This sequence encodes CASRGTSGLTYEQYF. Together with reference TRBV19 and TRBJ2-7, the CDR3 gives the full variable domain: DGGITQSPKYLFRKEGQNVTLSCEQNLNHDAMYWYRQDPGQGLRLIYYSQIVNDFQKGDIAEGYSVSREKKESFPLTVTSAQKNPTAFYLCASRGTSGLTYEQYFGPGTRLTVT.

The chain couples TRBV9 to TRBJ2-5; a possible D gene is TRBD2 (5 bases). The ends were cut back, 0 bases at V and 9 bases at J, with 18 bases in the middle. This CDR3 contains 15 residues. Per germline, CDR1 SGDLS and CDR2 YYNGEE. The CDR3 DNA is TGTGCCAGCAGCGTAGAAGGGTCGGCCGGGATGGCCCAGTACTTC. It encodes CASSVEGSAGMAQYF.

The chain recombines TRBV27 with TRBJ2-7, with 9 bases matching TRBD1. CDR3 length: 15 residues. Germline trimming cut 5 bases from V and 0 bases from J; bases unmatched to any gene: 5. Germline V gene data show CDR1 as MNHEY and CDR2 as SMNVEV (reference sequence). Written as DNA, the CDR3 is TGTGCCAGCAGTACCCCGGGACAGGGCTCCTACGAGCAGTACTTC. It translates to CASSTPGQGSYEQYF.

J is TRBJ2-7 and V is TRBV15; 8 nucleotides match TRBD1. The CDR3 spans 14 residues. CDR1 and CDR2 from the germline V gene are LNHNV and YYDKDF (reference sequence). The V gene end was trimmed by 3 bases and the J gene end by 3 bases; junction bases not matched to a gene: 4. DNA for the CDR3: TGTGCCACCAGCAGGAGTGACAGGGGCTACGAGCAGTACTTC. It is translated as CATSRSDRGYEQYF. Full variable domain (outside the CDR3, taken from reference TRBV15 and TRBJ2-7): DAMVIQNPRYQVTQFGKPVTLSCSQTLNHNVMYWYQQKSSQAPKLLFHYYDKDFNNEADTPDNFQSRRPNTSFCFLDIRSPGLGDTAMYLCATSRSDRGYEQYFGPGTRLTVT.

The V gene is TRBV7-9, the J gene TRBJ2-5; possible D gene TRBD1, 5 bases. There are 15 residues in the CDR3. V lost 0 bases and J 6 bases, leaving 14 bases between the germline ends. Germline V gene lookup returns CDR1 SEHNR and CDR2 FQNEAQ (reference sequence). DNA for the CDR3: TGTGCCAGCAGCTTAGCGGGGCGGAGTGCGCAGACCCAGTACTTC. Translating gives CASSLAGRSAQTQYF.

The chain joins TRBV6-1 to TRBJ2-3; 9 nucleotides align to TRBD2. Germline-derived CDR1 and CDR2 are MNHNS and SASEGT. This CDR3 is 17 amino acids long. The junction had 7 bases not matched to a gene; V was cut back by 2 bases and J by 1 base. The CDR3 sequence is CASSEPLLAGGTDTQYF. DNA of the CDR3: TGTGCCAGCAGTGAACCCTTACTAGCGGGCGGCACAGATACGCAGTATTTT.

The genes are TRBV2 and TRBJ2-5; the match to TRBD2 covers 9 bases. Germline CDR1 is SNHLY and CDR2 is FYNNEI. V gave up 7 bases and J gave up 1 base; unmatched junction bases: 7. The CDR3 consists of 15 residues. DNA for the CDR3: TGTGCCAGCAAGGCTAGCGGGACCCTCCAAGAGACCCAGTACTTC. Its translation: CASKASGTLQETQYF. The entire variable domain, with the rest obtained from reference TRBV2 and TRBJ2-5, is as follows: EPEVTQTPSHQVTQMGQEVILRCVPISNHLYFYWYRQILGQKVEFLVSFYNNEISEKSEIFDDQFSVERPDGSNFTLKIRSTKLEDSAMYFCASKASGTLQETQYFGPGTRLLVL.

The chain links TRBV7-2 to TRBJ1-5, with D maybe TRBD1 (5 bases). V was shortened by 5 bases and J by 1 base, with 9 bases between the two germline ends. The CDR3 is 14 amino acids. Germline CDR1 reads SGHTA; CDR2 reads FQGNSA. CDR3 sequence reads: CASSINRSNQPQHF. The CDR3 coding sequence is TGTGCCAGCAGCATTAACAGGAGCAATCAGCCCCAGCATTTT.

This clone was picked up a small number of times. The chain carries TRBV2 and TRBJ1-6; maybe TRBD1 (6 bases). V lost 7 bases to trimming and J lost 2 bases, with 18 bases between them. Germline CDR1 is SNHLY and CDR2 is FYNNEI. The length of the CDR3 is 17 residues. CDR3 sequence: CASNRDRFGTYNSPLHF. The DNA of the CDR3 is TGTGCCAGCAACCGAGACAGGTTTGGAACCTATAATTCACCCCTCCACTTT.

There are a few counts of this clone. This chain connects TRBV6-6 to TRBJ1-2; 7 positions match TRBD1. The CDR3 has 14 residues. J was trimmed by 6 bases and V by 4 bases; bases with no gene match: 8. Germline V gene sequence: CDR1 MNHNY, CDR2 SVGAGI (reference sequence). The CDR3 DNA is TGTGCCAGCAGTTTCCCAAACGACAGGGATGGCTACACCTTC. Translation gives CASSFPNDRDGYTF.

The V gene is TRBV5-1, the J gene TRBJ1-4; D unresolved. The CDR3 contains 15 residues. Germline CDR1 is SGHRS and CDR2 is YFSETQ. V dropped 0 bases and J dropped 8 bases, with 14 bases sitting between them. CDR3 sequence reads: CASSLEGPAGEKLFF. CDR3 coding DNA: TGCGCCAGCAGCTTGGAAGGCCCCGCGGGGGAAAAACTGTTTTTT.

This rearrangement joins TRBV6-1 to TRBJ2-5; 8 nucleotides line up with TRBD2. The CDR3 is 13 amino acids. Germline lookup yields CDR1 MNHNS and CDR2 SASEGT. After removal of 8 bases from V and 5 bases from J, the junction contained 7 bases not matched to a gene. The chain's CDR3 is CASLGLAGETQYF. In nucleotides, the CDR3 is TGTGCCAGCTTAGGACTAGCTGGGGAGACCCAGTACTTC.

V and J are TRBV19 and TRBJ1-2; D is undetermined. This CDR3 region has 11 residues. Germline V gives CDR1 LNHDA, CDR2 SQIVND (reference sequence). The V and J ends lost 7 bases and 7 bases respectively, with 10 bases between them. The CDR3 DNA reads TGTGCCAGTACCGCAGCGGCTGGCTACACCTTC. It yields the protein CASTAAAGYTF.

V usage is TRBV5-1 and J usage is TRBJ2-5, with 15 bases lining up with TRBD2. The DNA end is a closer match to TRBJ2-7, so the J assignment may be wrong. The CDR3 sequence is 18 residues long. Germline lookup yields CDR1 SGHRS and CDR2 YFSETQ. The CDR3 loop reads CASSSGLAGGPSSYEQYF. The CDR3 nucleotides are TGCGCCAGCAGCTCGGGACTAGCGGGAGGACCCTCCTCCTACGAGCAGTACTTC.

The V and J genes are TRBV5-8 and TRBJ2-7; TRBD2 might be the D (6 bases). Germline V gene sequence: CDR1 SGHTS, CDR2 YDEGEE. Trimming pared 5 bases from V and 2 bases from J, leaving 23 bases between. CDR3 length: 17 residues. The chain's CDR3 is CASSHGLAPEPTYEQYF. The CDR3 DNA follows: TGTGCCAGCAGTCACGGGCTAGCGCCTGAACCCACCTACGAGCAGTACTTC.

The chain is built from TRBV27 and TRBJ1-4; no clear D. With 4 bases removed from V and 0 bases from J, the gap between germline ends came to 15 bases. This CDR3 region has 17 residues. In germline, CDR1 is MNHEY, CDR2 SMNVEV (reference sequence). The CDR3 is CASSYTTPSATNEKLFF. CDR3 in DNA: TGTGCCAGCAGTTATACGACACCCTCTGCAACTAATGAAAAACTGTTTTTT.

This clone showed up just once. The chain has TRBV6-1 and TRBJ1-2; the D is unclear. The germline V gene encodes CDR1 MNHNS and CDR2 SASEGT. Trimming removed 10 bases from V and 6 bases from J, with 9 bases in between. The CDR3 spans 10 residues. The CDR3 region has the DNA TGTGCCACCCAGGTAGATGGCTACACCTTC. Its protein is CATQVDGYTF.

The chain combines TRBV7-6 with TRBJ2-3; 7 bases line up with TRBD2. CDR1 and CDR2 (germline): SGHVS, FNYEAQ. The CDR3 has 16 amino acids. V gave up 1 base and J gave up 4 bases; unmatched junction bases: 8. CDR3 DNA sequence: TGTGCCAGCAGCTTAGTCGCGGGAGAGCGGTCAGATACGCAGTATTTT. Amino acids: CASSLVAGERSDTQYF.

This chain connects TRBV7-9 to TRBJ1-1; D not certain. The CDR3 is made up of 11 amino acids. V was pared by 2 bases and J by 6 bases, with 4 bases between. Per the germline V gene, CDR1 is SEHNR and CDR2 is FQNEAQ (reference sequence). The chain's CDR3 is CASSLSPEAFF. The CDR3 region has the DNA TGTGCCAGCAGCTTAAGCCCTGAAGCTTTCTTT. Using reference TRBV7-9 and TRBJ1-1 for the parts outside the CDR3, the full variable domain is DTGVSQNPRHKITKRGQNVTFRCDPISEHNRLYWYRQTLGQGPEFLTYFQNEAQLEKSRLLSDRFSAERPKGSFSTLEIQRTEQGDSAMYLCASSLSPEAFFGQGTRLTVV.